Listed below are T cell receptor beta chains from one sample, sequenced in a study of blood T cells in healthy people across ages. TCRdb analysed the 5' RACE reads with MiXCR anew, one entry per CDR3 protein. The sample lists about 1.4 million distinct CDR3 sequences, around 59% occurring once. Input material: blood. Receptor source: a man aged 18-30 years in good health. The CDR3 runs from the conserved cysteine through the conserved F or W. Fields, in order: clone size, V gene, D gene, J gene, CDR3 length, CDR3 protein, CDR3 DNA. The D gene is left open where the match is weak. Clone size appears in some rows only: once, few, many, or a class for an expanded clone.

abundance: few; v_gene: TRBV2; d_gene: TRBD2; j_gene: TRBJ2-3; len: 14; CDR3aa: CASGGLADLDTQYF; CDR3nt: TGTGCCAGCGGGGGACTAGCTGATTTAGATACGCAGTATTTT
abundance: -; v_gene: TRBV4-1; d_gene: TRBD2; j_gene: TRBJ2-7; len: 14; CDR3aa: CASSQTSGDYEQYF; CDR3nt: TGCGCCAGCAGCCAGACTAGCGGGGACTACGAGCAGTACTTC
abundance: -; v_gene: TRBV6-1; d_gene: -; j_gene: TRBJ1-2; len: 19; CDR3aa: CASSVQTGTISPANYGYTF; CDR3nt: TGTGCCAGCAGTGTACAGACCGGGACCATATCCCCGGCCAACTATGGCTACACCTTC
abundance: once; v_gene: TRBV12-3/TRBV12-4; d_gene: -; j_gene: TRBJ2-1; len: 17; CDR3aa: CASSDLRVLPLYNEQFF; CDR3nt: TGTGCCAGCAGTGACCTCCGGGTCCTCCCCCTTTACAATGAGCAGTTCTTC
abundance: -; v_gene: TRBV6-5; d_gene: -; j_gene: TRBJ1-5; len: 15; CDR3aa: CASSKGEGGNQPQHF; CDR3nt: TGTGCCAGCAGTAAAGGAGAGGGGGGCAATCAGCCCCAGCATTTT
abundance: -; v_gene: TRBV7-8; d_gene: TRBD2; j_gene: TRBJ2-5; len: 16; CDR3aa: CASSLVAGEGLQTQYF; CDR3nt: TGTGCCAGCAGCTTAGTCGCGGGAGAGGGTCTACAGACCCAGTACTTC
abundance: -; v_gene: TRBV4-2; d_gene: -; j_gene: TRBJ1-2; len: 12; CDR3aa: CASSHEMIGYTF; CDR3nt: TGTGCCAGCAGCCACGAGATGATTGGCTACACCTTC
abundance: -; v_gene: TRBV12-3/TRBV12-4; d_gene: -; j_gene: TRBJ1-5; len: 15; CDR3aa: CASSPTEISNQPQHF; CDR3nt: TGTGCCAGCAGTCCGACAGAGATTAGCAATCAGCCCCAGCATTTT
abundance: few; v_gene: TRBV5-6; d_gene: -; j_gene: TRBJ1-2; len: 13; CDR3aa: CASSKGRNYGYTF; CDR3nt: TGTGCCAGCAGCAAGGGACGGAACTATGGCTACACCTTC
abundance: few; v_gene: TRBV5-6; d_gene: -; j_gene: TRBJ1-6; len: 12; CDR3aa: CASSSPASPLHF; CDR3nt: TGTGCCAGCAGCTCGCCGGCGTCACCCCTCCACTTT
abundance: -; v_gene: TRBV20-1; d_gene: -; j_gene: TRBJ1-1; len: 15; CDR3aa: CSVFSSGGGYAEAFF; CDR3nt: TGCAGTGTCTTCTCTTCCGGGGGAGGGTACGCTGAAGCTTTCTTT
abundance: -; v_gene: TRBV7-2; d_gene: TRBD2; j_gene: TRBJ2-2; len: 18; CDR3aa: CASSPGPAGGPNTGELFF; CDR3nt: TGTGCCAGCAGCCCAGGTCCAGCGGGGGGGCCTAACACCGGGGAGCTGTTTTTT
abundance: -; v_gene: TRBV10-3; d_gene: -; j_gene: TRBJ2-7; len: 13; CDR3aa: CAISTEGPYEQYF; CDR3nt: TGTGCCATCAGCACGGAGGGCCCTTACGAGCAGTACTTC
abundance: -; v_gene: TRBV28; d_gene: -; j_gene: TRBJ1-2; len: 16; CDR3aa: CASSLGGAALGYGYTF; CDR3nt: TGTGCCAGCAGTTTAGGGGGGGCAGCCCTGGGCTATGGCTACACCTTC
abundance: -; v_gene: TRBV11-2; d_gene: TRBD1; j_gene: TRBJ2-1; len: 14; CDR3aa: CAGKGQGAVDEQFF; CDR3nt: TGTGCCGGCAAAGGACAGGGGGCGGTGGATGAGCAGTTCTTC
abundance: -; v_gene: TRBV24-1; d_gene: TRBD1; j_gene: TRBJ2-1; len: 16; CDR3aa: CATSDQGQGENNEQFF; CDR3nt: TGTGCCACCAGTGATCAAGGACAGGGAGAAAACAATGAGCAGTTCTTC
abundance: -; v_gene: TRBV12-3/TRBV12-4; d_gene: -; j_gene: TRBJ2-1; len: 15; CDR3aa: CASSLVGTPYNEQFF; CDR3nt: TGTGCCAGCAGTTTAGTTGGGACTCCTTACAATGAGCAGTTCTTC